A single T cell receptor (beta chain) is shown here with its context. Its target is not known. Germline V lookup: CDR1 SNHLY, CDR2 FYNNEI. This CDR3 spans 16 amino acids. Trimming removed 6 bases at V and 7 bases at J, with 19 bases between. The sample originates from a study of shared clonotypes between healthy human individuals. Study-level findings and limits: A handful of donors had around 5.2% of their naive CD4 clonotypes in common. In this cohort, only blood was sampled, and tissue repertoires likely differ.

This table comes from immunoSEQ multiplex PCR, and its TCRdb copy is limited to in-frame clones, with some not included. The table includes 980,000 or so clones, roughly 72% detected once. The sequence came from a man aged 18 to 30 in good health. The chain is built from TRBV2 and TRBJ1-6, with D maybe TRBD1 (5 bases). Sequencing used memory CD4+ T cells sorted from blood. Subset meaning: CD45RA-negative fraction. For the CDR3, the DNA is TGTGCCAGCAGCGGCCGGGGGGGGACCCGGAATTCACCCCTCCACTTT. It translates to CASSGRGGTRNSPLHF.